Listed here is a single TCR beta chain. This entry belongs to a study of T cells expressing NK-cell markers. The CDR3 has 17 residues. CDR1 MNHEY and CDR2 SVGAGI come from the germline V gene. TCRdb reprocessed the 5' RACE reads and keeps a single row for each CDR3 protein, giving no DNA. Its table records 350,000 to 450,000 distinct CDR3 sequences. The receptor was isolated from a man aged 18-70 years in good health. The chain combines TRBV6-5 with TRBJ1-5; TCRdb outputs TRBD1, but without DNA this stays unchecked. The material sequenced was blood T cells: a sorted CD56 or NKG2C T cell subset, CD4+ or CD8+ T cells, or bulk PBMC T cells (not recorded which). CDR3 protein: CASNLGTGTYSNQPQHF.